What follows describes a single T cell receptor beta chain. This specimen comes from a study of blood T cell repertoires in COVID-19. Patients of the Seattle cohort, enrolled during active infection, were followed longitudinally. The repertoire was sequenced with immunoSEQ multiplex PCR; TCRdb's copy has only in-frame clones and lacks some. This table holds roughly 290,000 clones, 84% found once. With V trimmed by 3 bases and J by 11 bases, 9 bases remained unmatched. The CDR3 is 13 amino acids. Germline V gene sequence: CDR1 SGHVS, CDR2 FQNEAQ. Sequenced input: peripheral blood. This TCR was sampled from a person aged 70 to 85 with COVID-19, enrolled during active disease. This sequence joins TRBV7-8 and TRBJ1-1; TRBD1 matches 7 bases. This CDR3 is CASSFGRDSRAFF. Here the CDR3 DNA reads TGTGCCAGCAGCTTCGGGCGGGACAGCCGTGCTTTCTTT.